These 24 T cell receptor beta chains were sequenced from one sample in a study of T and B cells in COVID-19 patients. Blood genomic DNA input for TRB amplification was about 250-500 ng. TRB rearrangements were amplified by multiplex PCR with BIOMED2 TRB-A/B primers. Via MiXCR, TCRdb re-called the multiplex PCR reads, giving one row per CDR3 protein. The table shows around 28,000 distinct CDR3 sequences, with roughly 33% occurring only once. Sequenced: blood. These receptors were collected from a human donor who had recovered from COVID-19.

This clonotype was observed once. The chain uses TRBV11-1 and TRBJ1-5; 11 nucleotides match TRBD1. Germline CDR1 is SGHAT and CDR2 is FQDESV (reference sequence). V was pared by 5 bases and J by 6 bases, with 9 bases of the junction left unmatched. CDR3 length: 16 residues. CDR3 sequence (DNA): TGTGCCAGCAGCCAAAAGGACAGGGGGCGCAGTCAGCCCCAGCATTTT. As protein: CASSQKDRGRSQPQHF. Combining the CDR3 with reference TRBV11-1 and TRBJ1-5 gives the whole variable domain EAEVAQSPRYKITEKSQAVAFWCDPISGHATLYWYRQILGQGPELLVQFQDESVVDDSQLPKDRFSAERLKGVDSTLKIQPAELGDSAMYLCASSQKDRGRSQPQHFGDGTRLSIL.

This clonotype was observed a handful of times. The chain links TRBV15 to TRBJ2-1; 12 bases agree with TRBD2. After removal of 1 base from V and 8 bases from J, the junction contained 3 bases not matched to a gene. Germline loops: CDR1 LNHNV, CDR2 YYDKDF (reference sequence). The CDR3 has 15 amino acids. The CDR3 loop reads CATSRGLAGVYEQFF. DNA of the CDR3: TGTGCCACCAGCAGAGGACTAGCGGGAGTATATGAGCAGTTCTTC.

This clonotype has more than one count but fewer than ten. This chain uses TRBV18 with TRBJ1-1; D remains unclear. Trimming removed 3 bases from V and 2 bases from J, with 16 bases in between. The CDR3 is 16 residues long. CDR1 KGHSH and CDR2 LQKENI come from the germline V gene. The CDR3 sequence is CASSPAVATANTEAFF. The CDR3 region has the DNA TGTGCCAGCTCACCGGCCGTAGCCACAGCAAACACTGAAGCTTTCTTT. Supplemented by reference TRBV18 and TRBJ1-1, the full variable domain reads NAGVMQNPRHLVRRRGQEARLRCSPMKGHSHVYWYRQLPEEGLKFMVYLQKENIIDESGMPKERFSAEFPKEGPSILRIQQVVRGDSAAYFCASSPAVATANTEAFFGQGTRLTVV.

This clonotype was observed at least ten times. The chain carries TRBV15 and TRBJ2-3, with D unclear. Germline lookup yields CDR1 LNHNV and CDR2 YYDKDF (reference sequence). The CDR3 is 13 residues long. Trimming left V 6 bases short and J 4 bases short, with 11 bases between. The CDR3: CATSYFQPDTQYF. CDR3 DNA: TGTGCCACCAGTTACTTCCAGCCAGATACGCAGTATTTT.

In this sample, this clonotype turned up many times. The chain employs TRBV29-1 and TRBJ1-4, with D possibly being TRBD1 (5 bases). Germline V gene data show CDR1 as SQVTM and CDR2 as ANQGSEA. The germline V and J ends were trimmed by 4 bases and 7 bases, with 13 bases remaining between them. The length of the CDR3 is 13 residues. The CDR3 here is CSVGWGMSEKLFF. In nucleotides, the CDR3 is TGCAGCGTTGGGTGGGGGATGAGTGAAAAACTGTTTTTT.

CDR3: CASSLDSGQAQFF. CDR3 sequence (DNA): TGTGCCAGCAGTTTAGATAGTGGTCAGGCGCAGTTCTTC. The chain recombines TRBV12-3 or TRBV12-4 with TRBJ2-1, with unresolved D. The CDR3 has 13 residues. The V end lost 1 base, the J end lost 12 bases, and 13 bases lay between the germline ends.

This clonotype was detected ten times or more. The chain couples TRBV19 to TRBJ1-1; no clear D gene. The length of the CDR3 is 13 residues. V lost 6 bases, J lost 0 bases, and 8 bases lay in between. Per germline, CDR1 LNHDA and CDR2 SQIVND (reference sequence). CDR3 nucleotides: TGTGCCAGTAGCTATGGACTGAACACTGAAGCTTTCTTT. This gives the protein CASSYGLNTEAFF.

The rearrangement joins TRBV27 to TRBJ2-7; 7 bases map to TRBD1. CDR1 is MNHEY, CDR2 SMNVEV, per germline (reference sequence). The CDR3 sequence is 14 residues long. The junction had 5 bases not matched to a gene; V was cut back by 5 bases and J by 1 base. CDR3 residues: CASSPTGFSYEQYF. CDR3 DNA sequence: TGTGCCAGCAGTCCGACAGGGTTTTCCTACGAGCAGTACTTC.

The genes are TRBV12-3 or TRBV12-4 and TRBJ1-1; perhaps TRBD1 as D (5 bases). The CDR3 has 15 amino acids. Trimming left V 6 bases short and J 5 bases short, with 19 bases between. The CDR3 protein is CASSLTRPRGTEAFF. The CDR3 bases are TGTGCCAGCAGCCTAACCAGGCCCCGGGGGACTGAAGCTTTCTTT.

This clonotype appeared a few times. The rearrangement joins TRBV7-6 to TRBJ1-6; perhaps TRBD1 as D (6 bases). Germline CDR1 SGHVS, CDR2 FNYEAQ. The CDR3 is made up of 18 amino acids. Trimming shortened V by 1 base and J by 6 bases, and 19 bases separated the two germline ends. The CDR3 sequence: CASSLVHRVRGFNSPLHF. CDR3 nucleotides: TGTGCCAGCAGCTTAGTTCACAGGGTGAGGGGTTTTAATTCACCCCTCCACTTT.

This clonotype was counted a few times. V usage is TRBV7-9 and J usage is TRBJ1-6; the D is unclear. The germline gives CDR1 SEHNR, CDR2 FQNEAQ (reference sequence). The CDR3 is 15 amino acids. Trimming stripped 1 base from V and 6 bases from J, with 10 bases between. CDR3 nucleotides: TGTGCCAGCAGCTTAGGTACCGGGCTTAATTCACCCCTCCACTTT. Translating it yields CASSLGTGLNSPLHF.

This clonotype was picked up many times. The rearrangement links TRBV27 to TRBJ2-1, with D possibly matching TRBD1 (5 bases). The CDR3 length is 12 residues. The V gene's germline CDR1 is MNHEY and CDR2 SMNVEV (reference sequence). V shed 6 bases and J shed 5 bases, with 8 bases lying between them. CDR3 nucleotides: TGTGCCAGCAGCCCCAGGGACAATGAGCAGTTCTTC. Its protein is CASSPRDNEQFF.

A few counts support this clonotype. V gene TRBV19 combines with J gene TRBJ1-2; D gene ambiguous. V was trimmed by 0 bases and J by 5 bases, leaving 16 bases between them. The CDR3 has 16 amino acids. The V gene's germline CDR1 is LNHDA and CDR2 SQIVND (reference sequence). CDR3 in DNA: TGTGCCAGTAGTATAGATCGAGGAGGTATGGGGTATGGCTACACCTTC. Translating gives CASSIDRGGMGYGYTF.

CDR3 residues: CASSPEGLAGNTGELFF. The CDR3 nucleotides are TGTGCCAGCAGCCCTGAAGGACTAGCGGGCAACACCGGGGAGCTGTTTTTT. J is TRBJ2-2 and V is TRBV5-6; 11 bases align to TRBD2. Germline lookup yields CDR1 SGHDT and CDR2 YYEEEE. With V trimmed by 4 bases and J by 2 bases, 7 bases remained unmatched. The CDR3 loop spans 17 amino acids.

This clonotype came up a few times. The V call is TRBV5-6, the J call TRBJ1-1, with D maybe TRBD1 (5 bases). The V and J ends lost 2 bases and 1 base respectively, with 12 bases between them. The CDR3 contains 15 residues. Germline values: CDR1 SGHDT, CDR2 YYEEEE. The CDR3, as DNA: TGTGCCAGCAGCTTCCCCGGGGGGGGGAACACTGAAGCTTTCTTT. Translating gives CASSFPGGGNTEAFF.

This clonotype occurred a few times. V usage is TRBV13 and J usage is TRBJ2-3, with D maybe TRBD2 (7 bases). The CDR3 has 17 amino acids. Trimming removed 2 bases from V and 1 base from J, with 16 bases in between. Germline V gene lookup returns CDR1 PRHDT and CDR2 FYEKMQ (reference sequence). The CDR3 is CASSLRAGKGGTDTQYF. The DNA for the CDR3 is TGTGCCAGCAGCTTAAGAGCGGGGAAGGGGGGCACAGATACGCAGTATTTT.

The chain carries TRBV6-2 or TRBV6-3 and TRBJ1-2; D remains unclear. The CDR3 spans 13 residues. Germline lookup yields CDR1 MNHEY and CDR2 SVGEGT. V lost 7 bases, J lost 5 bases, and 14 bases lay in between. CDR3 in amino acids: CASKVAGWYGYTF. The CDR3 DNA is TGTGCCAGCAAAGTGGCGGGATGGTATGGCTACACCTTC.

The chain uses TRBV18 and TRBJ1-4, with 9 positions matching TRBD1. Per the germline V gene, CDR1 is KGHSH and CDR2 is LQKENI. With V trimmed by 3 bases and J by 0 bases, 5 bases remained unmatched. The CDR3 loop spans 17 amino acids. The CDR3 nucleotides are TGTGCCAGCTCACCGATGGGACAGGGAACAACTAATGAAAAACTGTTTTTT. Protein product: CASSPMGQGTTNEKLFF.

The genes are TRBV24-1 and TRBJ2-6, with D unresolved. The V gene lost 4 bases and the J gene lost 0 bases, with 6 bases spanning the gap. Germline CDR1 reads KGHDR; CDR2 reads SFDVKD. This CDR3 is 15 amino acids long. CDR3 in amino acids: CATSDWASGANVLTF. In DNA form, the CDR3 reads TGTGCCACCAGTGACTGGGCCTCTGGGGCCAACGTCCTGACTTTC.

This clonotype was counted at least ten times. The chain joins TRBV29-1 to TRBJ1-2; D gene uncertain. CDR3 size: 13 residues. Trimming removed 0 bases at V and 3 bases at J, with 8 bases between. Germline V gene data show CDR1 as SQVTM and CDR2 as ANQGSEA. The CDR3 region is CSVEDLLYYGYTF. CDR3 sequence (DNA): TGCAGCGTTGAAGATCTTCTTTACTATGGCTACACCTTC. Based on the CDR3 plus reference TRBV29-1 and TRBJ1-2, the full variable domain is SAVISQKPSRDICQRGTSLTIQCQVDSQVTMMFWYRQQPGQSLTLIATANQGSEATYESGFVIDKFPISRPNLTFSTLTVSNMSPEDSSIYLCSVEDLLYYGYTFGSGTRLTVV.

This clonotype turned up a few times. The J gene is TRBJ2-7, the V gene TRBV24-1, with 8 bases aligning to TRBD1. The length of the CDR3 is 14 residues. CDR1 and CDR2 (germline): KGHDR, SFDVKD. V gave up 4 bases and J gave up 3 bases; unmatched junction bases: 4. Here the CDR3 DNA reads TGTGCCACCAGTGACCCCGGGACAGGCTACGAGCAGTACTTC. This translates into CATSDPGTGYEQYF.

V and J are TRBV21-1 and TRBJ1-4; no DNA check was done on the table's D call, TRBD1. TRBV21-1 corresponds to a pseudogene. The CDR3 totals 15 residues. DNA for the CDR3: TGTGCCAGCAGCAATCTCGGACAGGGTTTAGAAAAACTGTTTTTT. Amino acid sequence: CASSNLGQGLEKLFF.

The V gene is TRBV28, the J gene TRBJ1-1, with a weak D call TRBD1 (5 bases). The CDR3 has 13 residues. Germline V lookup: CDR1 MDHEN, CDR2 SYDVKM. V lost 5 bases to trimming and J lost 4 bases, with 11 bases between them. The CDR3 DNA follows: TGTGCCAGCAGTCTACGTGGGGGCACTGAAGCTTTCTTT. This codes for CASSLRGGTEAFF.

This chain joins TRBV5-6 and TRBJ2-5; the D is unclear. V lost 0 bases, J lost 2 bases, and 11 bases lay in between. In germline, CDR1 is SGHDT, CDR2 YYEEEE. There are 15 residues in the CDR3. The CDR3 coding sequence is TGTGCCAGCAGCTTGGCACCGTTGCAGCAAGAGACCCAGTACTTC. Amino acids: CASSLAPLQQETQYF.